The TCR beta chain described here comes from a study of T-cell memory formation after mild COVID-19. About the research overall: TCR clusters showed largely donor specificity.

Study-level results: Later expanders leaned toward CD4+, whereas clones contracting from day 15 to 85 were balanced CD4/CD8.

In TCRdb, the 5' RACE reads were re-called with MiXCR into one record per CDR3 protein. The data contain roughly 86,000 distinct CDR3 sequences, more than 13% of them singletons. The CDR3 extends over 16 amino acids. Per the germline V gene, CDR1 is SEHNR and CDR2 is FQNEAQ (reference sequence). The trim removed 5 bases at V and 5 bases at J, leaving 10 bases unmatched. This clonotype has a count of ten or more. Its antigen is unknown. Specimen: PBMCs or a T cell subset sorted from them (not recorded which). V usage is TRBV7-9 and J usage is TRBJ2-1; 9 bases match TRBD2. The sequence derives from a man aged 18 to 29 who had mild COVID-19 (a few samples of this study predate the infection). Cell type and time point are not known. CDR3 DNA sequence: TGTGCCAGCAGCCGGATTTTGCGGGGGGGCGACAATGAGCAGTTCTTC. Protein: CASSRILRGGDNEQFF.